This TCR beta chain was identified in a study of identical twins. General study results and limits: Excess sharing between twins was weaker in beta out-of-frame sequences. Models, which agreed with sharing between unrelated individuals, nonetheless underestimated the out-of-frame TCR alpha sharing seen in monozygotic twins. High-abundance cord blood beta clonotypes had fewer insertions; memory repertoires showed none.

The table lists this clonotype with a few counts. Its antigen remains unknown. One entry per CDR3 protein results from TCRdb running MiXCR on the 5' RACE reads. The table lists some 1,700,000 distinct CDR3 sequences, roughly a third of them singletons, with under 0.35% in the top ten. V lost 5 bases and J lost 1; bases outside the gene matches: 8. The CDR3 has 14 amino acids. Germline CDR1 and CDR2: SQVTM and ANQGSEA. The sequence was obtained from a newborn girl in good health. The gene calls are TRBV29-1 and TRBJ2-7; 7 positions agree with TRBD1. What was sequenced was cord blood. CDR3 DNA: TGCAGCGTTACAAGCCGGGGACAGTCCTACGAGCAGTACTTC. Translation: CSVTSRGQSYEQYF.